These T cell receptor beta chains were read from a single sample in a study of blood T cell repertoires in COVID-19. Sequencing was performed with immunoSEQ multiplex PCR; in TCRdb, only in-frame clones are kept and a portion is missing. Of around 100,000 clones in the sample, more than 85% were seen once. The sample comprised peripheral blood. These receptor sequences come from a human donor with active COVID-19. The donor label of this sample is uncertain. Each CDR3 is given with its conserved first and last residue. The D gene is left open where the match is weak. Clone size appears in some rows only: once, few, many, or a class for an expanded clone.

NA TRBJ2-7 NA 12 TRBV11-2 TGTGCCAGCAGCTTAGATAGCTACGAGCAGTACTTC CASSLDSYEQYF
NA TRBJ2-7 TRBD2 15 TRBV6-2/TRBV6-3 TGTGCCAGCAGTTACTCGCGACTAGCGGGGTACGAGCAGTACTTC CASSYSRLAGYEQYF
NA TRBJ2-3 TRBD2 15 TRBV7-9 TGTGCCAGCAGCCCCCGACTAGCGCAGACAGATACGCAGTATTTT CASSPRLAQTDTQYF
NA TRBJ2-1 TRBD1 15 TRBV5-6 TGTGCCAGCAGCGACCGGGACAGGGACCCAAAAGAGCAGTTCTTC CASSDRDRDPKEQFF
NA TRBJ1-2 NA 14 TRBV5-1 TGCGCCAGCAGCACGTACGGGGGGTCCTATGGCTACACCTTC CASSTYGGSYGYTF
NA TRBJ1-1 TRBD1 13 TRBV6-5 TGTGCCAGCAGAACCCCAGGGGGCACTGAAGCTTTCTTT CASRTPGGTEAFF
NA TRBJ2-2 NA 13 TRBV9 TGTGCCAGCAGCTACACCTACACCGGGGAGCTGTTTTTT CASSYTYTGELFF
NA TRBJ1-1 NA 16 TRBV19 TGTGCCAGTAGTTCGCGACTTGGTAAAGGTGACACTGAAGCTTTCTTT CASSSRLGKGDTEAFF
NA TRBJ1-6 TRBD1 14 TRBV10-3 TGTGCCATCAGTGAGGGACAGGGTGATTCACCCCTCCACTTT CAISEGQGDSPLHF
NA TRBJ2-1 TRBD2 15 TRBV2 TGTGCCAGCGGATTACTAGCGGGGGGGCGTGGTGAGCAGTTCTTC CASGLLAGGRGEQFF
NA TRBJ2-1 NA 13 TRBV19 TGTGCCAGTGGCCCGGGACTCAACAATGAGCAGTTCTTC CASGPGLNNEQFF
NA TRBJ2-7 TRBD2 16 TRBV4-2 TGTGCCAGCAGCCAAGCTTCTGCGCGGGGGAACTACGAGCAGTACTTC CASSQASARGNYEQYF
NA TRBJ1-6 NA 14 TRBV7-9 TGTGCCAGCAGCTTAGTACAGGATAATTCACCCCTCCACTTT CASSLVQDNSPLHF
NA TRBJ2-7 NA 13 TRBV21-1 TGTGCCAGCAGCACCGGGACTAGCGGAGAGCAGTACTTC CASSTGTSGEQYF
NA TRBJ2-3 TRBD2 16 TRBV6-5 TGTGCCAGCAGTTTAAGCGGGGGAGCTAGCACAGATACGCAGTATTTT CASSLSGGASTDTQYF
NA TRBJ2-1 NA 13 TRBV9 TGTGCCAGCAGCGTAGGGAGGGGTAATGAGCAGTTCTTC CASSVGRGNEQFF
NA TRBJ2-3 TRBD2 14 TRBV28 TGTGCCAGCAGCCCAGCGGGGAGCACAGATACGCAGTATTTT CASSPAGSTDTQYF
NA TRBJ1-1 NA 14 TRBV15 TGTGCCACCAGCAGAGTGGAGGCCGAGCTTGGAGCTTTCTTT CATSRVEAELGAFF
NA TRBJ1-2 TRBD1 16 TRBV24-1 TGTGCCACCAGTGGCATAGAGACAGGGCACTACTATGGCTACACCTTC CATSGIETGHYYGYTF
NA TRBJ1-2 NA 15 TRBV9 TGTGCCAGCAGCGAGGGAGGCACCTTCCTCTATGGCTACACCTTC CASSEGGTFLYGYTF
NA TRBJ1-4 NA 20 TRBV6-1 TGTGCCAGCAGTGAATTCGCCGCAGGCTCCGCGTTTGCAACTAATGAAAAACTGTTTTTT CASSEFAAGSAFATNEKLFF
NA TRBJ1-4 NA 14 TRBV7-8 TGTGCCAGCAGCTTTGTGCAGGGGAGTGAAAAACTGTTTTTT CASSFVQGSEKLFF
once TRBJ2-5 NA 13 TRBV6-1 TGTGCCAGCAGTGAACTAGACAGCGAGACCCAGTACTTC CASSELDSETQYF
NA TRBJ1-4 TRBD1 15 TRBV3-1/TRBV3-2 TGTGCCAGCAGTCGACAGGGTGGCACTAATGAAAAACTGTTTTTT CASSRQGGTNEKLFF
NA TRBJ2-3 NA 14 TRBV11-2 TGTGCCAGCAGCTCGTTAGGTGCCGGGTATACGCAGTATTTT CASSSLGAGYTQYF
once TRBJ1-2 NA 14 TRBV10-1 TGCGCCAGCCGTGGGAGGGGCCCCATCCCTGGCTACACCTTC CASRGRGPIPGYTF
NA TRBJ2-3 TRBD2 19 TRBV27 TGTGCCAGCAGTCCCCTTACCGCGACTAGCGGGGGGGACACAGATACGCAGTATTTT CASSPLTATSGGDTDTQYF
many TRBJ2-7 TRBD1 16 TRBV19 TGTGCCAGTAGTATATCCTGGGGACAGGGGGCCTCCGAGCAGTACTTC CASSISWGQGASEQYF
NA TRBJ2-2 TRBD1 15 TRBV7-8 TGTGCCAGCAGCTCCTCGGGACAGTTCACCGAGGAGCTGTTTTTT CASSSSGQFTEELFF
once TRBJ1-5 TRBD1 13 TRBV12-3/TRBV12-4 TGTGCCAGCAGTTCCGGACCGACAGGGGGCCAGCATTTT CASSSGPTGGQHF
few TRBJ2-7 NA 11 TRBV2 TGTGCCAGCAGACAGAGCTACGAGCAGTACTTC CASRQSYEQYF
NA TRBJ1-1 NA 16 TRBV2 TGTGCCAGCAGGAAGCGGTCGGGGGAGGCGAACACTGAAGCTTTCTTT CASRKRSGEANTEAFF
NA TRBJ2-3 TRBD2 16 TRBV28 TGTGCCAGCAACGTTCCGGGGGGGGCCGGCACAGATACGCAGTATTTT CASNVPGGAGTDTQYF
NA TRBJ1-5 NA 15 TRBV28 TGTGCCAGCAGCCAGGGGAGCTATAGCAATCAGCCCCAGCATTTT CASSQGSYSNQPQHF
NA TRBJ2-2 NA 15 TRBV6-5 TGTGCCAGCAGACCTTTGGGGCAGAACACCGGGGAGCTGTTTTTT CASRPLGQNTGELFF
NA TRBJ1-5 NA 13 TRBV29-1 TGCAGCGTTGCTGAGCAGGGAGGTCAGCCCCAGCATTTT CSVAEQGGQPQHF
NA TRBJ1-6 TRBD1 15 TRBV6-5 TGTGCCAGCAGGATGGGGGGACAGTTTAATTCACCCCTCCACTTT CASRMGGQFNSPLHF
NA TRBJ2-3 NA 11 TRBV3-1/TRBV3-2 TGTGCCAGCAGCCAAGATAATGCGCAGTATTTT CASSQDNAQYF
few TRBJ2-1 NA 16 TRBV12-2 TGTGCAAGTCGCTTAGATTACCTAGCGGACTACAATGAGCAGTTCTTC CASRLDYLADYNEQFF
NA TRBJ1-1 TRBD1 15 TRBV6-2/TRBV6-3 TGTGCCAGCAGTGCACCGGGACAGGGGTCCGCTGAAGCTTTCTTT CASSAPGQGSAEAFF